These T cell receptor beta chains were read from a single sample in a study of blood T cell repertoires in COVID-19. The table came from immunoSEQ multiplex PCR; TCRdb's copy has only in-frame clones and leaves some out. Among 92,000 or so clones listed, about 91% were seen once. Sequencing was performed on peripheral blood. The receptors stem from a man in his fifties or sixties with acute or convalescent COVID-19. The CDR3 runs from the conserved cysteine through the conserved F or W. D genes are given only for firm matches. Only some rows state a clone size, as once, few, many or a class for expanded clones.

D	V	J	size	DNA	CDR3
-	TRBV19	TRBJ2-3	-	TGTGCCAGTAGTATAGATCGCCCAGCGGGCACAGATACGCAGTATTTT	CASSIDRPAGTDTQYF
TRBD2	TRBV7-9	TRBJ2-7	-	TGTGCCAGCGGGGAGCGGGGGCCCAATATCTACGAGCAGTACTTC	CASGERGPNIYEQYF
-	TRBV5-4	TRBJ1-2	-	TGTGCCAGCAGCTTGGAGCTAGGCGTTATTCTCGGCTACACCTTC	CASSLELGVILGYTF
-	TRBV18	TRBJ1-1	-	TGTGCCAGCTCACAAAGGGTGGAATGGGAGGGGACCGAAGCTTTCTTT	CASSQRVEWEGTEAFF
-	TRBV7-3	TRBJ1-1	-	TGTGCCAGCAGCCTAACCAGGCAGTCTGGTGAAGCTTTCTTT	CASSLTRQSGEAFF
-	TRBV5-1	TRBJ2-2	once	TGCGCCAGCAGCTTGGGACTTTCGAACACCGGGGAGCTGTTTTTT	CASSLGLSNTGELFF
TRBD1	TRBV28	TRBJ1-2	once	TGTGCCAGCAGTTCCCAGGGACAGTACTATGGCTACACCTTC	CASSSQGQYYGYTF
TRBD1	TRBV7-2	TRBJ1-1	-	TGTGCCAGCAGCTCCGGACAGGCGAAAGCTTTCTTT	CASSSGQAKAFF
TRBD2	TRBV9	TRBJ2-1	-	TGTGCCAGCAGCGTAAACTCTGGAACTAGCGGCAACAATGAGCAGTTCTTC	CASSVNSGTSGNNEQFF
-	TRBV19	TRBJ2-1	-	TGTGCCAGTAGTATCCCAACAGTTAAGAGCAATGAGCAGTTCTTC	CASSIPTVKSNEQFF
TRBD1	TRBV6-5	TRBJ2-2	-	TGTGCCAGCACTCCCGGACAGGGGAAAACCGGGGAGCTGTTTTTT	CASTPGQGKTGELFF
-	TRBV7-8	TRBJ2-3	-	TGTGCCAGCAGCTCCAGCGTCAACACAGATACGCAGTATTTT	CASSSSVNTDTQYF
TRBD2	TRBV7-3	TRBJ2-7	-	TGTGCCAGCAGCAGCACTAGCGGGAGCCTCGAGCAGTACTTC	CASSSTSGSLEQYF
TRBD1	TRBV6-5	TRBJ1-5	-	TGTGCCAGCAGGCAGACAGGGAATCAGCCCCAGCATTTT	CASRQTGNQPQHF
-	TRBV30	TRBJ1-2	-	TGTGCCTGGAGTGTACTTCGGACAGCTAACTATGGCTACACCTTC	CAWSVLRTANYGYTF
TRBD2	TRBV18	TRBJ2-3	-	TGTGCCAGCTCACCAATCGGTTCTCCCACTAGCGGGAACTCAGATACGCAGTATTTT	CASSPIGSPTSGNSDTQYF
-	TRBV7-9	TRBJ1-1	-	TGTGCCAGCAGCCCCTACGGACGACAGAGCATGAACACTGAAGCTTTCTTT	CASSPYGRQSMNTEAFF
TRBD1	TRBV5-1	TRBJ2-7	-	TGCGCCAGCAGCTGGACCGGGACAGACTCCTACGAGCAGTACTTC	CASSWTGTDSYEQYF
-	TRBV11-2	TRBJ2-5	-	TGTGCCAGCAGCCGCGGGCAAGAGACCCAGTACTTC	CASSRGQETQYF
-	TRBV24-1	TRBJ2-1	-	TGTGCCACCAGTGATCTCAGGAACTCCTACAATGAGCAGTTCTTC	CATSDLRNSYNEQFF
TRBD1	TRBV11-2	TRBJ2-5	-	TGTGCCACCGGACAGGGGTTCGAGACCCAGTACTTC	CATGQGFETQYF
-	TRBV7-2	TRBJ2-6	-	TGTGCCAGCAGCTTAGTAAGACAGGTCCTGACTTTC	CASSLVRQVLTF
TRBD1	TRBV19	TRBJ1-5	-	TGTGCCAGTACCAACGACAGGGGGTCTGGTCAGCCCCAGCATTTT	CASTNDRGSGQPQHF
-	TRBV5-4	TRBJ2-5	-	TGTGCCAGCAGGATTGGGCAGAGAGAAGAGACCCAGTACTTC	CASRIGQREETQYF